This TCR beta chain was profiled in a study of blood T cell repertoires in COVID-19. Repertoires were generated with immunoSEQ multiplex PCR, while TCRdb's copy carries only in-frame clones and drops some. The sample consists of about 250,000 clones, approximately 90% of them appearing once. This clone has only one observation. The CDR3 consists of 15 residues. Germline V gives CDR1 LGHNA, CDR2 YNFKEQ. V dropped 4 bases and J dropped 5; count of bases not matched to a gene: 7. Material for sequencing was peripheral blood. The sequence came from a woman aged 30 to 39 with COVID-19, enrolled during active disease. This chain joins TRBV4-2 and TRBJ1-5; TRBD1 agrees at 8 bases. For the CDR3, the DNA is TGTGCCAGCAGCCGTAGGACAGGGTGGGATCAGCCCCAGCATTTT. This gives the protein CASSRRTGWDQPQHF.